The 32 T cell receptor beta chains below come from one sample, sequenced in a study of OX40 agonist ivuxolimab in advanced cancers. Measured with immunoSEQ multiplex PCR; TCRdb has only the in-frame clones, and not every one. In the table there are 55,000 to 80,000 clones, around 85% of which are singletons. The source was CD4+ or CD8+ T cells sorted from blood, collected in a trial of the OX40 agonist ivuxolimab. The receptors shown here come from an adult with an advanced solid tumor such as melanoma, head and neck, liver or kidney cancer.

In this sample, this clone turned up once. The chain carries TRBV7-9 and TRBJ2-5, with D tentatively TRBD2 (6 bases). Germline V CDR1 and CDR2: SEHNR, FQNEAQ (reference sequence). The V and J ends lost 3 bases and 3 bases respectively, with 11 bases between them. This CDR3 region has 14 residues. This CDR3 reads CASSFMSGEETQYF. The CDR3 DNA reads as TGTGCCAGCAGCTTTATGTCGGGGGAAGAGACCCAGTACTTC.

This clone was found a few times. The chain links TRBV4-2 to TRBJ2-1; no firm D call. The V end was cut by 1 base, the J end by 4 bases, with 11 bases between. Germline V gene data show CDR1 as LGHNA and CDR2 as YNFKEQ. The CDR3 extends over 15 amino acids. CDR3 protein: CASSQGEPPYNEQFF. For the CDR3, the DNA is TGTGCCAGCAGCCAAGGGGAACCCCCTTACAATGAGCAGTTCTTC.

This chain links TRBV5-4 with TRBJ1-2; weak D call: TRBD1 (6 bases). CDR1 is SGHNT, CDR2 YYREEE, per germline (reference sequence). This CDR3 is built from 15 residues. The V gene lost 3 bases and the J gene lost 2 bases, with 14 bases spanning the gap. Here the CDR3 DNA reads TGTGCCAGCAGCTCGCGGTTGGGGGGCAACTATGGCTACACCTTC. Protein product: CASSSRLGGNYGYTF.

This chain links TRBV2 with TRBJ1-2; D is uncertain. With 4 bases removed from V and 2 bases from J, the gap between germline ends came to 14 bases. CDR1 SNHLY and CDR2 FYNNEI come from the germline V gene. The length of the CDR3 is 15 residues. The CDR3 region is CASSADLGTNYGYTF. The CDR3 nucleotides are TGTGCCAGCAGTGCGGATTTGGGCACAAACTATGGCTACACCTTC.

The chain combines TRBV11-2 with TRBJ2-5, with 8 bases matching TRBD1. From germline, CDR1 is SGHAT and CDR2 FQNNGV. After removal of 2 bases from V and 1 base from J, the junction contained 3 bases not matched to a gene. CDR3 length: 15 residues. CDR3 in amino acids: CASSLQDRGQETQYF. Here the CDR3 DNA reads TGTGCCAGCAGCTTACAAGACAGGGGCCAAGAGACCCAGTACTTC.

The chain has TRBV19 and TRBJ2-5; maybe TRBD1 (7 bases). V was trimmed by 7 bases and J by 5 bases, leaving 23 bases between them. The CDR3 has 16 amino acids. The germline CDR1 and CDR2 sequences are LNHDA and SQIVND (reference sequence). The CDR3 loop is CASTPFGQGEVETQYF. The CDR3 coding sequence is TGTGCCAGTACCCCTTTCGGGCAGGGGGAGGTGGAGACCCAGTACTTC.

This chain uses TRBV5-1 with TRBJ2-1, with 12 positions matching TRBD2. CDR1 is SGHRS and CDR2 is YFSETQ in the germline V gene. The V and J ends lost 4 bases and 5 bases, in that order; junction bases with no gene match: 10. The CDR3 has 17 amino acids. CDR3 loop: CASSRSRLAGVDNEQFF. The CDR3 DNA reads as TGCGCCAGCAGCCGATCTCGACTAGCGGGGGTAGACAATGAGCAGTTCTTC.

The chain has TRBV4-1 and TRBJ2-1; TRBD2 matches 7 bases. The germline CDR1 and CDR2 sequences are MGHRA and YSYEKL. V trimming: 0 bases; J trimming: 9 bases; junction bases outside the gene matches: 8. The CDR3 length is 15 residues. Here the CDR3 DNA reads TGCGCCAGCAGCCAAGATAACCTGGGAGGGACTGAGCAGTTCTTC. Its translation is CASSQDNLGGTEQFF.

This chain links TRBV19 with TRBJ1-3; possibly TRBD1 for D (5 bases). The CDR3 is made up of 15 amino acids. Between the trimmed V and J ends, which lost 3 bases and 0 bases, there was a span of 9 bases. Looked up from germline, CDR1 is LNHDA and CDR2 is SQIVND (reference sequence). CDR3 sequence (DNA): TGTGCCAGTAGTATCGGCGACAGCTCTGGAAACACCATATATTTT. This codes for CASSIGDSSGNTIYF.

The chain carries TRBV12-5 and TRBJ2-1, with 7 bases that match TRBD2. From germline, CDR1 is LGHNT and CDR2 FRNRAP. The CDR3 runs to 15 residues. The V gene end was trimmed by 1 base and the J gene end by 1 base; junction bases not matched to a gene: 1. The CDR3 region has the DNA TGTGCTAGTGGTTTGGAACTAGCGTCCTACAATGAGCAGTTCTTC. Amino acid sequence: CASGLELASYNEQFF.

V usage is TRBV7-9 and J usage is TRBJ2-7; 8 bases map to TRBD2. The J segment lost 6 bases and the V segment lost 6 bases, leaving 10 bases of the junction unmatched. The CDR3 totals 14 residues. Germline loops: CDR1 SEHNR, CDR2 FQNEAQ (reference sequence). The CDR3 is CASRSSGGALEQYF. The CDR3 nucleotides read TGTGCCAGCAGATCCAGCGGGGGTGCCCTCGAGCAGTACTTC. The variable domain in full, completed from reference TRBV7-9 and TRBJ2-7, reads DTGVSQNPRHKITKRGQNVTFRCDPISEHNRLYWYRQTLGQGPEFLTYFQNEAQLEKSRLLSDRFSAERPKGSFSTLEIQRTEQGDSAMYLCASRSSGGALEQYFGPGTRLTVT.

The chain uses TRBV6-1 and TRBJ2-7; D may be TRBD2 (6 bases). Germline V CDR1 and CDR2: MNHNS, SASEGT. V was clipped by 4 bases and J by 2 bases, with 15 bases between them. The CDR3 extends over 15 amino acids. The CDR3 here is CASSARGTATYEQYF. CDR3 in DNA: TGTGCCAGCAGTGCGCGCGGGACCGCGACCTACGAGCAGTACTTC.

The genes are TRBV5-8 and TRBJ1-6, with D possibly matching TRBD1 (5 bases). Trimming stripped 5 bases from V and 7 bases from J, with 13 bases between. Germline CDR1 reads SGHTS; CDR2 reads YDEGEE. This CDR3 contains 14 residues. The CDR3 here is CASSSGTGNSPLHF. CDR3 DNA: TGTGCCAGCAGTTCCGGGACGGGGAATTCACCCCTCCACTTT. Full variable domain (remainder filled in from reference TRBV5-8 and TRBJ1-6): EAGVTQSPTHLIKTRGQQATLRCSPISGHTSVYWYQQALGLGLQFLLWYDEGEERNRGNFPPRFSGRQFPNYSSELNVNALELEDSALYLCASSSGTGNSPLHFGNGTRLTVT.

This chain uses TRBV29-1 with TRBJ2-2; D tentatively reads TRBD1 or TRBD2 (6 bases each). Germline values: CDR1 SQVTM, CDR2 ANQGSEA. The V and J ends lost 6 bases and 2 bases respectively, with 13 bases between them. This CDR3 comprises 14 residues. The chain's CDR3 is CSVTGTPNTGELFF. The CDR3 DNA reads as TGCAGCGTAACAGGGACTCCTAACACCGGGGAGCTGTTTTTT.

The rearrangement links TRBV7-9 to TRBJ2-7; 9 bases agree with TRBD1. V lost 6 bases and J lost 4; bases outside the gene matches: 7. This CDR3 region has 14 residues. Germline CDR1 SEHNR, CDR2 FQNEAQ (reference sequence). CDR3 DNA: TGTGCCAGCAGTCCCTGGGACAGGGAGTACGAGCAGTACTTC. Its protein is CASSPWDREYEQYF.

The gene calls are TRBV5-1 and TRBJ1-1; 7 bases map to TRBD1. Germline lookup yields CDR1 SGHRS and CDR2 YFSETQ. The CDR3 is 14 amino acids. V lost 5 bases and J lost 6; bases outside the gene matches: 10. CDR3 bases: TGCGCCAGCAGGCCTACAGGGGTCGTGGCTGAAGCTTTCTTT. It yields the protein CASRPTGVVAEAFF.

This clone was seen only a few times. This rearrangement joins TRBV30 to TRBJ1-1; D ambiguous. Per the germline V gene, CDR1 is GTSNPN and CDR2 is SVGIG (reference sequence). Trimming removed 2 bases from V and 0 bases from J, with 13 bases in between. This CDR3 has 15 amino acids. This chain's CDR3 is CAWSTALSLNTEAFF. CDR3 nucleotide sequence: TGTGCCTGGAGTACTGCCCTTTCGTTGAACACTGAAGCTTTCTTT.

The sample holds one count of this clone. V and J are TRBV4-1 and TRBJ1-6; 7 bases map to TRBD1. This CDR3 is built from 16 residues. The germline V gene encodes CDR1 MGHRA and CDR2 YSYEKL. V lost 4 bases and J lost 7; bases outside the gene matches: 10. The CDR3 nucleotides read TGCGCCAGCAGCCTAACTCCAGGGGACAGAAATTCACCCCTCCACTTT. Translated: CASSLTPGDRNSPLHF.

This clone came up once. This rearrangement joins TRBV6-1 to TRBJ2-3, with 9 bases lining up with TRBD1. Looked up from germline, CDR1 is MNHNS and CDR2 is SASEGT. The CDR3 totals 16 residues. V shed 4 bases and J 0 bases; nucleotides not matched to a gene: 5. The DNA of the CDR3 is TGTGCCAGCAGTGGATCCGGGACAGGGAGCACAGATACGCAGTATTTT. It specifies CASSGSGTGSTDTQYF.

This clone was seen only once. V is TRBV10-3 and J is TRBJ2-2, with a possible D match to TRBD1 (5 bases). The germline gives CDR1 ENHRY, CDR2 SYGVKD. The germline V and J ends were trimmed by 5 bases and 1 base, with 11 bases remaining between them. The CDR3 length is 15 residues. CDR3 DNA sequence: TGTGCCATCAGTAAGGGCAGGGAGAACACCGGGGAGCTGTTTTTT. Translated: CAISKGRENTGELFF.

The V call is TRBV29-1, the J call TRBJ2-1; 10 positions agree with TRBD2. The CDR3 is made up of 13 amino acids. V was clipped by 4 bases and J by 8 bases; unmatched bases: 5. Germline V gene lookup returns CDR1 SQVTM and CDR2 ANQGSEA. For the CDR3, the DNA is TGCAGCGTTGCCCCTAGCGGGGGCTATGAGCAGTTCTTC. Translating it yields CSVAPSGGYEQFF.

V gene TRBV6-1 combines with J gene TRBJ2-3; 8 positions agree with TRBD2. The CDR3 length is 15 residues. The germline CDR1 and CDR2 sequences are MNHNS and SASEGT. Trimming at V came to 3 bases and at J to 0 bases, leaving 2 bases not matched to a gene. CDR3 bases: TGTGCCAGCAGTGAGCGGGGGGATAGCACAGATACGCAGTATTTT. Protein sequence: CASSERGDSTDTQYF.

This clone turned up a few times. The rearrangement joins TRBV7-2 to TRBJ1-1, with 7 bases that match TRBD1. After removal of 5 bases from V and 3 bases from J, the junction contained 6 bases not matched to a gene. The CDR3 covers 14 residues. Per germline, CDR1 SGHTA and CDR2 FQGNSA. The CDR3 loop is CASSIDRAYTEAFF. The CDR3 nucleotides are TGTGCCAGCAGCATCGACAGGGCGTACACTGAAGCTTTCTTT. Drawing the rest from reference TRBV7-2 and TRBJ1-1, the complete variable domain is GAGVSQSPSNKVTEKGKDVELRCDPISGHTALYWYRQSLGQGLEFLIYFQGNSAPDKSGLPSDRFSAERTGGSVSTLTIQRTQQEDSAVYLCASSIDRAYTEAFFGQGTRLTVV.

There are a few counts of this clone. V gene TRBV14 combines with J gene TRBJ1-3, with D unresolved. Trimming took off 1 base at V and 0 bases at J, with 10 bases between the two ends. CDR1 and CDR2 from the germline V gene are SGHDN and FVKESK. There are 16 residues in the CDR3. The CDR3 nucleotides read TGTGCCAGCAGCCAAGCCGGGCCGAGCTCTGGAAACACCATATATTTT. This gives the protein CASSQAGPSSGNTIYF.

By sample share, this clone is medium-sized. DNA for the CDR3: TGTGCCAGCAGCTTGTTAGGATTAAACACTGAAGCTTTCTTT. Translation: CASSLLGLNTEAFF. V and J are TRBV5-6 and TRBJ1-1; D unresolved. The CDR3 sequence is 14 residues long. CDR1 is SGHDT and CDR2 is YYEEEE in the germline V gene. Trimming pared 1 base from V and 2 bases from J, leaving 9 bases between. Variable domain in full (rest from reference TRBV5-6 and TRBJ1-1): DAGVTQSPTHLIKTRGQQVTLRCSPKSGHDTVSWYQQALGQGPQFIFQYYEEEERQRGNFPDRFSGHQFPNYSSELNVNALLLGDSALYLCASSLLGLNTEAFFGQGTRLTVV.

V usage is TRBV4-2 and J usage is TRBJ2-5, with D perhaps TRBD1 (5 bases). CDR1 and CDR2 from the germline V gene are LGHNA and YNFKEQ. The CDR3 runs 15 residues. Trimming stripped 0 bases from V and 4 bases from J, with 12 bases between. In nucleotides, the CDR3 is TGTGCCAGCAGCCAAGATGGACACCTTCGAGAGACCCAGTACTTC. Translating gives CASSQDGHLRETQYF.

The chain combines TRBV29-1 with TRBJ2-5; 8 positions match TRBD1. V was clipped by 6 bases and J by 3 bases; unmatched bases: 9. CDR3 length: 14 residues. From germline, CDR1 is SQVTM and CDR2 ANQGSEA. The CDR3 sequence is CSVGQDGGEETQYF. As DNA, the CDR3 is TGCAGCGTGGGACAGGACGGAGGTGAAGAGACCCAGTACTTC. The entire variable domain, with the rest obtained from reference TRBV29-1 and TRBJ2-5, is as follows: SAVISQKPSRDICQRGTSLTIQCQVDSQVTMMFWYRQQPGQSLTLIATANQGSEATYESGFVIDKFPISRPNLTFSTLTVSNMSPEDSSIYLCSVGQDGGEETQYFGPGTRLLVL.

The V gene is TRBV6-1, the J gene TRBJ2-7; 7 nucleotides align to TRBD1. Germline CDR1 is MNHNS and CDR2 is SASEGT. The CDR3 is 14 residues long. V lost 6 bases and J lost 2; bases outside the gene matches: 7. CDR3 bases: TGTGCCAGCAGAGCTGGACAGGTGACCTACGAGCAGTACTTC. Its protein is CASRAGQVTYEQYF.

This chain connects TRBV25-1 to TRBJ2-1; D gene ambiguous. The CDR3 consists of 11 residues. Germline values: CDR1 MGHDK, CDR2 SYGVNS. Trimming pared 10 bases from V and 12 bases from J, leaving 16 bases between. The CDR3 DNA reads TGTGCCACCAGGTTGGCCGTGGGGCAGTTCTTC. Translating gives CATRLAVGQFF.

V usage is TRBV4-2 and J usage is TRBJ2-7; the match to TRBD1 covers 7 bases. This CDR3 is built from 15 residues. CDR1 LGHNA and CDR2 YNFKEQ come from the germline V gene. V shed 3 bases, J shed 3 bases, and the junction held 8 bases outside the gene matches. The CDR3: CASSQDPGQSYEQYF. The DNA for the CDR3 is TGTGCCAGCAGCCAGGATCCGGGACAGAGCTACGAGCAGTACTTC.

The genes are TRBV15 and TRBJ2-5, with D perhaps matching TRBD2 (7 bases). The germline CDR1 and CDR2 sequences are LNHNV and YYDKDF (reference sequence). The V gene lost 0 bases and the J gene lost 4 bases, with 15 bases spanning the gap. This CDR3 has 16 amino acids. CDR3 in amino acids: CATSRDRGGIGETQYF. The CDR3 DNA reads as TGTGCCACCAGCAGAGATAGGGGGGGGATTGGAGAGACCCAGTACTTC.

The rearrangement joins TRBV2 to TRBJ2-2; D is uncertain. CDR1 is SNHLY, CDR2 FYNNEI, per germline. CDR3 length: 13 amino acids. V lost 1 base to trimming and J lost 12 bases, with 12 bases between them. The CDR3 DNA reads TGTGCCAGCAGTGAAGGCCCCGTGGGGAAGCTGTTTTTT. It specifies CASSEGPVGKLFF.